Listed here are 27 T cell receptor beta chains from one sample, sequenced in a study of blood T cells in healthy people across ages. Primers used in a second PCR of about 7 to 12 cycles were a sample-barcoded 5' primer and a J-beta primer mix. One entry per CDR3 protein results from TCRdb running MiXCR on the 5' RACE reads. The sample includes nearly 800,000 distinct CDR3 sequences, roughly 25% of them seen just once. The same specimen was also included in a second study, on T cells of mothers and their children.

The sequenced sample consisted of blood. The origin of the receptors is a boy younger than 18 in good health.

Ten or more counts support this clonotype. The chain links TRBV5-1 to TRBJ2-1; D perhaps matches TRBD1 (6 bases). Trimming left V 0 bases short and J 7 bases short, with 11 bases between. The germline gives CDR1 SGHRS, CDR2 YFSETQ. This CDR3 has 14 residues. Here the CDR3 reads CASSLEAGVNEQFF. The CDR3 DNA reads as TGCGCCAGCAGCTTGGAGGCAGGGGTGAATGAGCAGTTCTTC.

The chain couples TRBV28 to TRBJ2-5; 10 bases are a match to TRBD2. There are 16 residues in the CDR3. Germline CDR1 and CDR2: MDHEN and SYDVKM. V lost 5 bases and J lost 0; bases outside the gene matches: 6. DNA for the CDR3: TGTGCCAGCAGTACCTCCGGGACTAGCGACCAAGAGACCCAGTACTTC. Amino acids: CASSTSGTSDQETQYF. Drawing the rest from reference TRBV28 and TRBJ2-5, the complete variable domain is DVKVTQSSRYLVKRTGEKVFLECVQDMDHENMFWYRQDPGLGLRLIYFSYDVKMKEKGDIPEGYSVSREKKERFSLILESASTNQTSMYLCASSTSGTSDQETQYFGPGTRLLVL.

This clonotype was counted a few times. This sequence joins TRBV28 and TRBJ2-5, with 8 bases matching TRBD1. The J call could be wrong; TRBJ2-1 is a better fit for the DNA end. Per the germline V gene, CDR1 is MDHEN and CDR2 is SYDVKM. The CDR3 is 16 amino acids. CDR3 residues: CASSSQGALKYNEQFF. CDR3 coding DNA: TGTGCCAGCAGTTCCCAGGGGGCTCTCAAATACAATGAGCAGTTCTTC.

This chain joins TRBV29-1 and TRBJ1-1; tentative D call: TRBD1 (5 bases). Per germline, CDR1 SQVTM and CDR2 ANQGSEA. The V and J ends lost 7 bases and 8 bases respectively, with 20 bases between them. CDR3 size: 13 residues. The CDR3 DNA reads as TGCAGCGGGTCGGGGCCATCAGGGTCGGAAGCTTTCTTT. It is translated as CSGSGPSGSEAFF.

A few counts support this clonotype. This rearrangement joins TRBV6-1 to TRBJ1-5; 7 bases agree with TRBD1. Per germline, CDR1 MNHNS and CDR2 SASEGT. V gave up 5 bases and J gave up 0 bases; unmatched junction bases: 10. The length of the CDR3 is 17 residues. CDR3: CASSQITGVFSNQPQHF. The CDR3 bases are TGTGCCAGCAGTCAAATAACAGGGGTGTTTAGCAATCAGCCCCAGCATTTT.

This clonotype showed up just a few times. The chain uses TRBV15 and TRBJ1-4, with 8 bases that match TRBD1. The trim removed 1 base at V and 7 bases at J, leaving 5 bases unmatched. The V gene's germline CDR1 is LNHNV and CDR2 YYDKDF (reference sequence). The CDR3 extends over 15 amino acids. CDR3 bases: TGTGCCACCAGCAGAGGTGGGACAGGAGGTGAAAAACTGTTTTTT. This translates into CATSRGGTGGEKLFF.

V usage is TRBV28 and J usage is TRBJ1-6; 8 bases are a match to TRBD1. CDR3 length: 15 residues. Germline V CDR1 and CDR2: MDHEN, SYDVKM. After removal of 6 bases from V and 6 bases from J, the junction contained 7 bases not matched to a gene. CDR3 nucleotide sequence: TGTGCCAGCAGCTTACCAGGGGGCGGTAATTCACCCCTCCACTTT. Residues: CASSLPGGGNSPLHF.

The chain links TRBV7-8 to TRBJ2-3; 8 nucleotides line up with TRBD1. The CDR3 contains 16 residues. V lost 5 bases, J lost 2 bases, and 9 bases stayed unmatched. Germline V gene data show CDR1 as SGHVS and CDR2 as FQNEAQ. The CDR3 region is CASSPRTGLITDTQYF. Here the CDR3 DNA reads TGTGCCAGCAGCCCAAGGACAGGGCTTATCACAGATACGCAGTATTTT.

This clonotype showed up just a few times. The chain joins TRBV6-6 to TRBJ2-2; a weak D match, TRBD1 (6 bases). Germline V gene sequence: CDR1 MNHNY, CDR2 SVGAGI (reference sequence). V was trimmed by 9 bases and J by 0 bases, leaving 14 bases between them. The CDR3 spans 15 residues. In DNA form, the CDR3 reads TGTGCCAGTGAAGGGGGAAATGCGAACACCGGGGAGCTGTTTTTT. Protein: CASEGGNANTGELFF.

This clonotype was counted a few times. The J gene is TRBJ2-5, the V gene TRBV21-1; the D call of TRBD1 is as the table states it, not checked on the DNA. TRBV21-1 is a known pseudogene. The CDR3 runs to 17 residues. The CDR3 region has the DNA TGTGCCAGCAGCCCCCGGGGGCGGGACAGGGGAAGAGAGACCCAGTACTTC. Protein: CASSPRGRDRGRETQYF.

There are many counts of this clonotype. The chain links TRBV6-1 to TRBJ2-2, with D perhaps given as TRBD1 or TRBD2 (6 bases each). Germline CDR1 MNHNS, CDR2 SASEGT. Trimming took off 5 bases at V and 1 base at J, with 14 bases between the two ends. This CDR3 is 16 amino acids long. The CDR3 region is CASSPPGAVNTGELFF. The CDR3 region has the DNA TGTGCCAGCAGTCCCCCGGGGGCCGTGAACACCGGGGAGCTGTTTTTT.

This clonotype has more than one count but fewer than ten. This chain uses TRBV5-1 with TRBJ2-7, with TRBD2 matching 13 bases. The CDR3 covers 17 residues. Germline lookup yields CDR1 SGHRS and CDR2 YFSETQ. V was clipped by 4 bases and J by 3 bases; unmatched bases: 10. The CDR3 DNA sequence: TGCGCCAGCAGCCAGGGACTAGCGGGACCTACCTACTACGAGCAGTACTTC. This encodes CASSQGLAGPTYYEQYF. The full variable domain, rest sourced from reference TRBV5-1 and TRBJ2-7, is KAGVTQTPRYLIKTRGQQVTLSCSPISGHRSVSWYQQTPGQGLQFLFEYFSETQRNKGNFPGRFSGRQFSNSRSEMNVSTLELGDSALYLCASSQGLAGPTYYEQYFGPGTRLTVT.

This clonotype was picked up a small number of times. The junction departs from the called germline gene at one end, perhaps through a read error. This chain joins TRBV29-1 and TRBJ2-7; 11 bases match TRBD2. The CDR3 has 16 amino acids. Germline V lookup: CDR1 SQVTM, CDR2 ANQGSEA. The CDR3 spells CSVEGVLAGATYEQHF. CDR3 nucleotide sequence: TGCAGCGTTGAAGGTGTACTAGCGGGAGCCACCTACGAGCAGCACTTC.

The CDR3 bases are TGTGCCAGCAGCTCCTCTGAGACTATCCGAGAGACCCAGTACTTC. Encoded protein: CASSSSETIRETQYF. This chain joins TRBV7-9 and TRBJ2-5; D possibly corresponds to TRBD2 (5 bases). The CDR3 loop spans 15 amino acids. Trimming stripped 4 bases from V and 4 bases from J, with 16 bases between. Germline CDR1 is SEHNR and CDR2 is FQNEAQ (reference sequence).

This clonotype has just a few counts. This chain connects TRBV4-1 to TRBJ1-6; D is perhaps TRBD1 (6 bases). The germline V and J ends were trimmed by 4 bases and 11 bases, with 15 bases remaining between them. The germline V gene has CDR1 MGHRA and CDR2 YSYEKL. The length of the CDR3 is 14 residues. The CDR3 loop reads CASSRVGGGTPLHF. DNA for the CDR3: TGCGCCAGCAGCCGCGTAGGGGGAGGGACACCCCTCCACTTT.

This chain links TRBV29-1 with TRBJ2-3; TRBD2 aligns across 7 bases. Trimming at V came to 8 bases and at J to 1 base, leaving 12 bases not matched to a gene. The CDR3 consists of 15 residues. The V gene's germline CDR1 is SQVTM and CDR2 ANQGSEA. CDR3 amino acids: CSIMSGGWGTDTQYF. For the CDR3, the DNA is TGCAGCATTATGTCGGGAGGTTGGGGCACAGATACGCAGTATTTT.

The chain couples TRBV20-1 to TRBJ2-5; no reliable D call. TRBJ2-7 matches the DNA end more closely, so the J call is doubtful. The germline CDR1 and CDR2 sequences are DFQATT and SNEGSKA (reference sequence). The CDR3 has 13 residues. The DNA of the CDR3 is TGCAGTGCTGCCCTGGACGCAACCTACGAGCAGTACTTC. Residues: CSAALDATYEQYF.

This clonotype was recorded a few times. The chain uses TRBV7-2 and TRBJ2-2, with D hard to call. The CDR3 has 15 residues. V dropped 3 bases and J dropped 0 bases, with 8 bases sitting between them. The germline CDR1 and CDR2 sequences are SGHTA and FQGNSA. CDR3 in DNA: TGTGCCAGCAGCTTGGAACACCCGAACACCGGGGAGCTGTTTTTT. Translating gives CASSLEHPNTGELFF.

The rearrangement uses TRBV24-1 and TRBJ2-1, with unresolved D. Looked up from germline, CDR1 is KGHDR and CDR2 is SFDVKD. V was shortened by 5 bases and J by 0 bases, with 10 bases between the two germline ends. The CDR3 length is 15 residues. Here the CDR3 reads CATSGLLNSYNEQFF. Written as DNA, the CDR3 is TGTGCCACCAGTGGCCTGCTGAACTCCTACAATGAGCAGTTCTTC.

The chain recombines TRBV28 with TRBJ1-5, with 7 bases matching TRBD1. CDR1 MDHEN and CDR2 SYDVKM come from the germline V gene. J lost 2 bases, V lost 8 bases, and 9 bases had no gene match. The CDR3 sequence is 15 residues long. Here the CDR3 reads CASGSGQARNQPQHF. CDR3 bases: TGTGCCAGCGGCTCAGGACAGGCCCGCAATCAGCCCCAGCATTTT.

With respect to this clonotype: A read error is possible here, since a much larger clone lies one base away. The chain uses TRBV5-1 and TRBJ2-7; the D gene is possibly TRBD1 (6 bases). The length of the CDR3 is 15 residues. Germline CDR1 SGHRS, CDR2 YFSETQ. The ends were cut back, 1 base at V and 5 bases at J, with 16 bases in the middle. The CDR3 sequence: CASSLILGAKNEQYF. CDR3 bases: TGCGCCAGCAGCTTGATACTGGGGGCTAAGAACGAGCAGTACTTC.

This chain connects TRBV12-3 or TRBV12-4 to TRBJ1-2, with D hard to call. Trimming left V 1 base short and J 0 bases short, with 9 bases between. The CDR3 extends over 15 amino acids. The CDR3 sequence is CASSLGVTANYGYTF. The CDR3 DNA follows: TGTGCCAGCAGTTTAGGGGTCACAGCTAACTATGGCTACACCTTC.

The rearrangement links TRBV3-1 to TRBJ2-2; 8 bases line up with TRBD1. The germline gives CDR1 LGHDT, CDR2 YNNKEL (reference sequence). This CDR3 has 16 residues. With V trimmed by 3 bases and J by 2 bases, 5 bases remained unmatched. In nucleotides, the CDR3 is TGTGCCAGCAGCCAGGGACAGGCGCGAAACACCGGGGAGCTGTTTTTT. It specifies CASSQGQARNTGELFF.

This clonotype was found a few times. This rearrangement joins TRBV20-1 to TRBJ2-3; TRBD2 is a possible D gene (5 bases). The CDR3 loop spans 14 amino acids. V dropped 5 bases and J dropped 3 bases, with 15 bases sitting between them. Germline CDR1 and CDR2: DFQATT and SNEGSKA (reference sequence). CDR3 DNA: TGCAGTGCTCCCGAGCGTTCGGGAACAGATACGCAGTATTTT. Its translation: CSAPERSGTDTQYF.

The J gene is TRBJ1-1, the V gene TRBV12-3 or TRBV12-4; D may be TRBD1 (5 bases). V was cut by 6 bases and J by 1 base, with 12 bases left in between. The CDR3 runs to 14 residues. The CDR3 coding sequence is TGTGCCAGCAGGGGACGCGCACCGAACACTGAAGCTTTCTTT. It is translated as CASRGRAPNTEAFF.

The rearrangement joins TRBV5-1 to TRBJ1-1, with D uncertain. CDR3 length: 17 amino acids. V lost 0 bases and J lost 3, with 18 bases in between. Germline V gene sequence: CDR1 SGHRS, CDR2 YFSETQ. DNA for the CDR3: TGCGCCAGCAGCTTGGTAGGGTTCGGGGAGAAAGACACTGAAGCTTTCTTT. This codes for CASSLVGFGEKDTEAFF.

This clonotype was seen ten or more times. J is TRBJ1-3 and V is TRBV6-5; D remains ambiguous. The V gene lost 2 bases and the J gene lost 0 bases, with 2 bases spanning the gap. Germline loops: CDR1 MNHEY, CDR2 SVGAGI. CDR3 length equals 13 residues. The CDR3 region has the DNA TGTGCCAGCAGTTACAGCTCTGGAAACACCATATATTTT. This sequence encodes CASSYSSGNTIYF.